This record covers a single T cell receptor (beta chain). This clone was found a few times. Its antigen specificity is not known. Base qualities were left out, and no much larger clone turns up one base away. Germline trimming amounts to 7 bases on V and 8 bases on J, with 12 as the count of junction bases outside the gene matches. The CDR3 starts with the cysteine, ends with the phenylalanine, and has 14 residues. Only the CDR3 DNA stays, 42 bases, in frame from base 1. Reading the germline V gene (reference sequence) gives CDR1 SEHNR and CDR2 FQNEAQ. Participants in the prospective study were aged roughly 18 to 100 years, lived in 20 to 25 United States geographic areas, and enrolled through a virtual design. In the prospective study, cohorts were assigned on the basis of participant-reported clinical history obtained from a screening survey and a study questionnaire. Recovered participants in ImmuneRACE Cohort 3 were defined by two consecutive negative NP/OP PCR tests, clearance by a healthcare professional, or resolution of symptoms. In the prospective study, mobile phlebotomists collected whole blood, serum and a nasopharyngeal or oropharyngeal swab from each participant. Over an approximately 2-month period, participants in the prospective study had the option of providing additional blood draws and questionnaires. Before DNA extraction, blood samples from the prospective study were shipped at room temperature or frozen.

This entry belongs to a study of blood T cell repertoires in COVID-19 (dated by TCRdb to about 2020). About the study as a whole: Samples from collaborators originated in the United States, Italy and Spain and spanned both the acute and convalescent phases of COVID-19. Samples came from the ongoing ImmuneRACE study (first 160 participants) plus 1,254 subjects from 6 global collaborators. A freely available public database, intended as a resource for researchers studying the immune response to SARS-CoV-2, is where the repertoires were released. The prospective study material was composed of cDNA or gDNA derived from T cells, B-cell-depleted T cells, or PBMCs. Sample metadata almost always included a de-identified subject ID, COVID-19 status, age in years and sex. Deeply sampled blood TCRbeta repertoires from subjects exposed to, actively infected with, or recovered from COVID-19 were included in the dataset. Where available, HLA class I and class II types were taken from metadata supplied by the sample provider and were not determined by assay-based typing.

Here is what the overall study found, with its caveats: Clinical and demographic metadata were provided uncurated, with the amount varying by source and participant.

TCRbeta CDR3 regions were amplified from genomic DNA using the immunoSEQ Assay, a bias-controlled multiplex PCR. The authors' analysis ran thus. The number of nucleated cells in each sample was estimated by amplification of reference gene primers within the assay. To quantify the absolute abundance of each unique TCRbeta CDR3 rearrangement, sequence reads were collapsed and filtered. For each sample, productive Simpson clonality was calculated as the square root of Simpson's diversity index over productive rearrangements. As stored in TCRdb, this immuneACCESS dataset retains in-frame rearrangements with V and J assigned. A fraction of the clones does not appear; measured against another copy, unresolved V genes explain less than half of the discrepancy, and the remainder lacks a known reason. V and J calls and clone size follow that table, whereas D and trimming were derived from the DNA. For this sample the table gives fewer than 200,000 clones, of which about 78% were detected only once. Clones ranked in the top ten supply 15% to 20% of the sample.

This sequence was found in a woman in her forties or fifties who had recovered from COVID-19. Input material: PBMCs or T cells enriched from blood (not recorded which). Recombination connected TRBV7-9 to TRBJ2-7, with TRBD1 identical over 9 junction bases. The CDR3 protein sequence reads: CASTRQGVLAQQYF. The DNA reads as follows: TGTGCCAGCACGCGACAGGGGGTTTTAGCTCAGCAGTACTTC.